The 14 T cell receptor beta chains below were found in one sample sequenced in a study of technical replicates of blood from several donors. Clones were read by immunoSEQ multiplex PCR, and TCRdb kept only the in-frame ones, dropping some. The table shows roughly 15,000 clones, with 82% occurring only once. Sequencing was carried out using PBMCs. These TCRs come from a human donor in good health. Some clones in this sample may be carry-over from other donors' samples.

This chain joins TRBV30 and TRBJ2-2; unclear D gene. The CDR3 is 13 residues long. Germline V gene sequence: CDR1 GTSNPN, CDR2 SVGIG (reference sequence). V shed 0 bases and J shed 9 bases, with 11 bases lying between them. The CDR3 spells CAWSVPGLRELFF. CDR3 bases: TGTGCCTGGAGTGTACCGGGTCTCCGGGAGCTGTTTTTT.

CDR3 DNA sequence: TGCGCCAGCACCGCTAGCGGGGGATACAATGAGCAGTTCTTC. Its protein is CASTASGGYNEQFF. This chain uses TRBV5-1 with TRBJ2-1; 10 bases fit TRBD2. Looked up from germline, CDR1 is SGHRS and CDR2 is YFSETQ. The length of the CDR3 is 14 residues. V lost 6 bases, J lost 4 bases, and 4 bases stayed unmatched. Drawing the rest from reference TRBV5-1 and TRBJ2-1, the complete variable domain is KAGVTQTPRYLIKTRGQQVTLSCSPISGHRSVSWYQQTPGQGLQFLFEYFSETQRNKGNFPGRFSGRQFSNSRSEMNVSTLELGDSALYLCASTASGGYNEQFFGPGTRLTVL.

This chain links TRBV11-3 with TRBJ2-3; TRBD1 might be the D (5 bases). Trimming left V 0 bases short and J 6 bases short, with 13 bases between. Germline V CDR1 and CDR2: SGHNT, YENEEA. This CDR3 has 15 residues. The CDR3 spells CASSLDSQGKDTQYF. In DNA, the CDR3 is TGTGCCAGCAGCTTAGATAGCCAGGGAAAGGATACGCAGTATTTT.

The chain couples TRBV28 to TRBJ1-4; perhaps TRBD1 as D (5 bases). The CDR3 loop spans 16 amino acids. The germline V and J ends were trimmed by 3 bases and 1 base, with 12 bases remaining between them. From germline, CDR1 is MDHEN and CDR2 SYDVKM. In DNA form, the CDR3 reads TGTGCCAGCAGTTTTCAGGGTGCCGGAACTAATGAAAAACTGTTTTTT. Translation gives CASSFQGAGTNEKLFF.

This clone has just a few counts. The chain employs TRBV4-1 and TRBJ1-5; TRBD1 is a possible D gene (6 bases). CDR1 is MGHRA and CDR2 is YSYEKL in the germline V gene. This CDR3 is built from 15 residues. Trimming shortened V by 2 bases and J by 4 bases, and 12 bases separated the two germline ends. CDR3 in DNA: TGCGCCAGCAGCCAACAACAGGGTGGGAATCAGCCCCAGCATTTT. The encoded protein is CASSQQQGGNQPQHF.

The chain combines TRBV5-1 with TRBJ2-5, with 7 bases fitting TRBD2. Germline V CDR1 and CDR2: SGHRS, YFSETQ. The CDR3 is 15 amino acids. V gave up 2 bases and J gave up 3 bases; unmatched junction bases: 7. The CDR3 nucleotides are TGCGCCAGCAGCTTAGCGGGACTCCGAGAAGAGACCCAGTACTTC. It codes for CASSLAGLREETQYF.

The J gene is TRBJ2-5, the V gene TRBV11-2, with 9 bases fitting TRBD2. Germline loops: CDR1 SGHAT, CDR2 FQNNGV. This CDR3 is built from 15 residues. The V segment lost 5 bases and the J segment 4 bases; nucleotides outside the gene matches: 8. The CDR3 region has the DNA TGTGCCAGCAGCCCGGGACTAGCAGGGGCAGAGACCCAGTACTTC. Protein: CASSPGLAGAETQYF.

This clone occurred a few times. The V gene is TRBV7-3, the J gene TRBJ2-1; D is perhaps TRBD2 (6 bases). Per germline, CDR1 SGHTA and CDR2 FQGTGA. V lost 4 bases and J lost 6, with 7 bases in between. The CDR3 contains 12 residues. In nucleotides, the CDR3 is TGTGCCAGCAGCTATAGCGGCAATGAGCAGTTCTTC. Translating it yields CASSYSGNEQFF.

The chain recombines TRBV12-2 with TRBJ2-1; the DNA was not used to check the table's D call, TRBD2. TRBV12-2 is assigned pseudogene status. This CDR3 contains 16 residues. Written as DNA, the CDR3 is TGTGCAAGTCGCTTATGGGGACTAGGGTTCTACAATGAGCAGTTCTTC. It encodes CASRLWGLGFYNEQFF.

Written as DNA, the CDR3 is TGTGCCAGTAGTGATATAAGAGGACAGACGAACACCGGGGAGCTGTTTTTT. Translated: CASSDIRGQTNTGELFF. V gene TRBV19 combines with J gene TRBJ2-2; tentative D call: TRBD1 (6 bases). This CDR3 is built from 17 residues. With 5 bases removed from V and 0 bases from J, the gap between germline ends came to 16 bases. Germline V gene sequence: CDR1 LNHDA, CDR2 SQIVND (reference sequence).

J is TRBJ2-5 and V is TRBV5-8; TRBD1 is a possible D gene (5 bases). There are 14 residues in the CDR3. In germline, CDR1 is SGHTS, CDR2 YDEGEE. The V end lost 0 bases, the J end lost 3 bases, and 9 bases lay between the germline ends. In nucleotides, the CDR3 is TGTGCCAGCAGCTTGGTCGGCAGGGAAGAGACCCAGTACTTC. This gives the protein CASSLVGREETQYF.

The chain couples TRBV5-1 to TRBJ2-5; TRBD1 aligns across 7 bases. The V gene end was trimmed by 4 bases and the J gene end by 1 base; junction bases not matched to a gene: 4. Per germline, CDR1 SGHRS and CDR2 YFSETQ. The CDR3 runs 14 residues. The CDR3 sequence: CASSKGQPQETQYF. The CDR3 DNA sequence: TGCGCCAGCAGCAAGGGACAGCCCCAAGAGACCCAGTACTTC.

This clone was observed a single time. The CDR3 DNA is TGTGCCAGCAGTTTGGGACATACCGAGCAGTACTTC. Translating gives CASSLGHTEQYF. The chain links TRBV28 to TRBJ2-7; weak D call: TRBD1 (6 bases). The ends were cut back, 3 bases at V and 6 bases at J, with 9 bases in the middle. Germline V gene lookup returns CDR1 MDHEN and CDR2 SYDVKM. There are 12 residues in the CDR3.

This chain connects TRBV7-9 to TRBJ2-7, with D hard to call. This CDR3 region has 12 residues. Per the germline V gene, CDR1 is SEHNR and CDR2 is FQNEAQ (reference sequence). Trimming removed 1 base from V and 7 bases from J, with 8 bases in between. The CDR3 bases are TGTGCCAGCAGCTTAGACTATCGGGAGCAGTACTTC. Translated: CASSLDYREQYF.